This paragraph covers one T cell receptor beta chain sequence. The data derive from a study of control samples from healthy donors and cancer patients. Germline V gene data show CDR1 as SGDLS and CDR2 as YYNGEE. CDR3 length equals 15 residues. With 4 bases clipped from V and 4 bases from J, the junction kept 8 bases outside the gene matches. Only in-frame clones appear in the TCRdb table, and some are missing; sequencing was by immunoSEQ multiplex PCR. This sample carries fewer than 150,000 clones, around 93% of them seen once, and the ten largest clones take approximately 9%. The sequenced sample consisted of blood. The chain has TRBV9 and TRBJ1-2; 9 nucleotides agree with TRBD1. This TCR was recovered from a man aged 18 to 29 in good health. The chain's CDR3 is CASSTRQGEGYGYTF. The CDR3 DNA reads TGTGCCAGCAGCACCCGACAGGGGGAAGGCTATGGCTACACCTTC.